These 8 T cell receptor beta chains came from one sample sequenced in a study of blood T cell repertoires in COVID-19. The data were produced by immunoSEQ multiplex PCR, yet TCRdb's version contains in-frame clones alone and is incomplete. The table shows roughly 38,000 clones, with around four fifths occurring only once. The sequencing input was peripheral blood. These receptors all come from a man aged 45-60 years with active COVID-19.

The chain employs TRBV7-9 and TRBJ2-1, with 7 positions matching TRBD1. Germline trimming cut 5 bases from V and 1 base from J; bases unmatched to any gene: 8. The CDR3 sequence is 16 residues long. Per the germline V gene, CDR1 is SEHNR and CDR2 is FQNEAQ (reference sequence). This chain's CDR3 is CASSGTRDSSYNEQFF. DNA of the CDR3: TGTGCCAGCAGCGGTACCCGGGACAGTTCCTACAATGAGCAGTTCTTC.

The chain combines TRBV6-6 with TRBJ2-5; perhaps TRBD2 as D (6 bases). The V gene lost 0 bases and the J gene lost 5 bases, with 16 bases spanning the gap. Germline lookup yields CDR1 MNHNY and CDR2 SVGAGI (reference sequence). The CDR3 extends over 16 amino acids. CDR3 sequence: CASSYSIAVGAETQYF. The CDR3 DNA follows: TGTGCCAGCAGTTACTCCATAGCGGTGGGTGCGGAGACCCAGTACTTC.

J is TRBJ1-1 and V is TRBV18; 11 nucleotides align to TRBD1. V trimming: 2 bases; J trimming: 4 bases; junction bases outside the gene matches: 6. Germline values: CDR1 KGHSH, CDR2 LQKENI. This CDR3 has 16 residues. In nucleotides, the CDR3 is TGTGCCAGCTCACCATGGACAGGGGGCTCGGGCACTGAAGCTTTCTTT. This gives the protein CASSPWTGGSGTEAFF. The whole variable domain, remainder taken from reference TRBV18 and TRBJ1-1, is NAGVMQNPRHLVRRRGQEARLRCSPMKGHSHVYWYRQLPEEGLKFMVYLQKENIIDESGMPKERFSAEFPKEGPSILRIQQVVRGDSAAYFCASSPWTGGSGTEAFFGQGTRLTVV.

This CDR3 reads CARSLVCDRGPLSGNTIYF. DNA of the CDR3: TGTGCCAGAAGCTTGGTTTGCGACAGGGGGCCTCTCTCTGGAAACACCATATATTTT. The gene calls are TRBV5-3 and TRBJ1-3, with 10 bases fitting TRBD1. TRBV5-3 is placed among ORFs of uncertain function. After removal of 0 bases from V and 0 bases from J, the junction contained 9 bases not matched to a gene. This CDR3 comprises 19 residues.

The chain carries TRBV10-3 and TRBJ1-5; no reliable D call. CDR3 length: 13 amino acids. Germline CDR1 reads ENHRY; CDR2 reads SYGVKD. The CDR3 nucleotides are TGTGCAATAGGAAGTAGGGAGGATCAGCCCCAGCATTTT. Translation gives CAIGSREDQPQHF.

The V call is TRBV2, the J call TRBJ1-6; tentative D call: TRBD1 (6 bases). The CDR3 has 12 amino acids. Germline CDR1 is SNHLY and CDR2 is FYNNEI. V lost 6 bases, J lost 14 bases, and 14 bases lay in between. The CDR3 reads CASSRDNLSLHF. As DNA, the CDR3 is TGTGCCAGCAGCCGGGACAACTTATCCCTCCACTTT. Together with reference TRBV2 and TRBJ1-6, the CDR3 gives the full variable domain: EPEVTQTPSHQVTQMGQEVILRCVPISNHLYFYWYRQILGQKVEFLVSFYNNEISEKSEIFDDQFSVERPDGSNFTLKIRSTKLEDSAMYFCASSRDNLSLHFGNGTRLTVT.

The chain has TRBV7-9 and TRBJ1-1, with D perhaps matching TRBD1 (5 bases). Trimming shortened V by 2 bases and J by 2 bases, and 6 bases separated the two germline ends. Looked up from germline, CDR1 is SEHNR and CDR2 is FQNEAQ (reference sequence). The CDR3 is made up of 13 amino acids. In DNA form, the CDR3 reads TGTGCCAGCAGCTTACAGGGAAACACTGAAGCTTTCTTT. Residues: CASSLQGNTEAFF.

V and J are TRBV7-9 and TRBJ2-7; D is possibly TRBD1 (6 bases). From germline, CDR1 is SEHNR and CDR2 FQNEAQ (reference sequence). CDR3 length: 12 residues. V was clipped by 5 bases and J by 7 bases, with 12 bases between them. CDR3 DNA: TGTGCCAGCAGCCCGGGACATGGGGAGCAGTACTTC. It codes for CASSPGHGEQYF. Drawing the rest from reference TRBV7-9 and TRBJ2-7, the complete variable domain is DTGVSQNPRHKITKRGQNVTFRCDPISEHNRLYWYRQTLGQGPEFLTYFQNEAQLEKSRLLSDRFSAERPKGSFSTLEIQRTEQGDSAMYLCASSPGHGEQYFGPGTRLTVT.